The rows below give T cell receptor beta chains drawn from one sample of a study of cytomegalovirus exposure and HLA in healthy donors. The data were produced by immunoSEQ multiplex PCR, yet TCRdb's version contains in-frame clones alone and is incomplete. The table shows 120,000 or so clones, with approximately 77% occurring only once. Sequencing was done on a sample of PBMCs. The receptor source for this set is a man between 45 and 60 years old in good health and CMV-seropositive. The CDR3 runs from the conserved cysteine through the conserved F or W. D genes are given only for firm matches. Where a row states a size, it is once, few, many or the class of an expanded clone; other rows omit it.

clone size: NA
V gene: TRBV5-1
D gene: TRBD2
J gene: TRBJ2-1
CDR3 protein: CASSLVLAGVRNEQFF
CDR3 DNA: TGCGCCAGCAGCTTGGTCCTAGCGGGAGTTCGCAATGAGCAGTTCTTC

clone size: NA
V gene: TRBV28
D gene: NA
J gene: TRBJ1-1
CDR3 protein: CASSLLGQGGAFF
CDR3 DNA: TGTGCCAGCAGTTTATTAGGCCAGGGAGGGGCTTTCTTT

clone size: NA
V gene: TRBV30
D gene: NA
J gene: TRBJ1-2
CDR3 protein: CAWSSSNTRGRYGYTF
CDR3 DNA: TGTGCCTGGAGTTCCTCAAACACCCGGGGGAGGTATGGCTACACCTTC

clone size: NA
V gene: TRBV7-3
D gene: TRBD1
J gene: TRBJ1-1
CDR3 protein: CASSPGQGSDEAFF
CDR3 DNA: TGTGCCAGCAGCCCAGGACAGGGGTCGGATGAAGCTTTCTTT

clone size: NA
V gene: TRBV19
D gene: TRBD1
J gene: TRBJ1-5
CDR3 protein: CASSYSTGWEQPQHF
CDR3 DNA: TGTGCCAGTAGTTATTCGACAGGGTGGGAACAGCCCCAGCATTTT

clone size: NA
V gene: TRBV29-1
D gene: NA
J gene: TRBJ2-5
CDR3 protein: CSVGLGGGQETQYF
CDR3 DNA: TGCAGCGTTGGTTTGGGAGGAGGGCAAGAGACCCAGTACTTC

clone size: NA
V gene: TRBV30
D gene: TRBD1
J gene: TRBJ1-2
CDR3 protein: CAWRLTGSYGYTF
CDR3 DNA: TGTGCCTGGAGGTTGACAGGGTCCTATGGCTACACCTTC

clone size: NA
V gene: TRBV18
D gene: NA
J gene: TRBJ1-1
CDR3 protein: CASSVRGGVTEAFF
CDR3 DNA: TGTGCCAGCTCAGTTCGGGGGGGAGTTACTGAAGCTTTCTTT

clone size: NA
V gene: TRBV5-8
D gene: NA
J gene: TRBJ1-5
CDR3 protein: CASSSGMAGSNQPQHF
CDR3 DNA: TGTGCCAGCAGCTCCGGGATGGCGGGGAGCAATCAGCCCCAGCATTTT

clone size: NA
V gene: TRBV6-1
D gene: TRBD1
J gene: TRBJ2-3
CDR3 protein: CASRTDRVVDTQYF
CDR3 DNA: TGTGCCAGCAGGACGGACAGGGTCGTAGATACGCAGTATTTT

clone size: NA
V gene: TRBV6-1
D gene: TRBD1
J gene: TRBJ1-2
CDR3 protein: CASSEARTGGGYTF
CDR3 DNA: TGTGCCAGCAGTGAAGCAAGGACAGGGGGAGGCTACACCTTC

clone size: NA
V gene: TRBV7-9
D gene: TRBD1
J gene: TRBJ2-5
CDR3 protein: CASSSGTGQQETQYF
CDR3 DNA: TGTGCCAGCAGCTCCGGGACAGGTCAACAAGAGACCCAGTACTTC

clone size: NA
V gene: TRBV25-1
D gene: NA
J gene: TRBJ2-5
CDR3 protein: CASSKGGYETQYF
CDR3 DNA: TGTGCCAGCAGTAAAGGGGGATACGAGACCCAGTACTTC

clone size: NA
V gene: TRBV7-2
D gene: TRBD1
J gene: TRBJ2-5
CDR3 protein: CASSRYLGQGGETQYF
CDR3 DNA: TGTGCCAGCAGCCGATATTTGGGACAGGGTGGTGAGACCCAGTACTTC

clone size: NA
V gene: TRBV6-1
D gene: NA
J gene: TRBJ2-3
CDR3 protein: CASSEVSADTQYF
CDR3 DNA: TGTGCCAGCAGTGAAGTATCCGCAGATACGCAGTATTTT

clone size: NA
V gene: TRBV19
D gene: NA
J gene: TRBJ1-1
CDR3 protein: CASSIAVQNMNTEAFF
CDR3 DNA: TGTGCCAGTAGTATAGCGGTACAGAACATGAACACTGAAGCTTTCTTT

clone size: NA
V gene: TRBV10-2
D gene: TRBD1
J gene: TRBJ2-2
CDR3 protein: CASSQPGQGPGELFF
CDR3 DNA: TGCGCCAGCAGCCAACCCGGACAGGGGCCTGGGGAGCTGTTTTTT

clone size: NA
V gene: TRBV6-1
D gene: TRBD2
J gene: TRBJ2-7
CDR3 protein: CASSDSGASSYEQYF
CDR3 DNA: TGTGCCAGCAGTGATAGCGGGGCGAGCTCCTACGAGCAGTACTTC

clone size: NA
V gene: TRBV5-1
D gene: NA
J gene: TRBJ2-7
CDR3 protein: CASSLPPGEWGREQYF
CDR3 DNA: TGCGCCAGCAGCTTACCACCTGGCGAATGGGGCCGCGAGCAGTACTTC

clone size: few
V gene: TRBV11-2
D gene: NA
J gene: TRBJ2-2
CDR3 protein: CASSLVSRTGELFF
CDR3 DNA: TGTGCCAGCAGCTTAGTAAGCAGGACCGGGGAGCTGTTTTTT

clone size: NA
V gene: TRBV6-5
D gene: TRBD2
J gene: TRBJ2-1
CDR3 protein: CASSYSGTSKNEQFF
CDR3 DNA: TGTGCCAGCAGTTACTCAGGGACTAGCAAGAATGAGCAGTTCTTC

clone size: NA
V gene: TRBV7-6
D gene: TRBD1
J gene: TRBJ2-5
CDR3 protein: CASSWIRDRGRKETQYF
CDR3 DNA: TGTGCCAGCAGCTGGATCCGGGACAGGGGGCGGAAAGAGACCCAGTACTTC

clone size: NA
V gene: TRBV30
D gene: NA
J gene: TRBJ2-3
CDR3 protein: CAWREITSTDTQYF
CDR3 DNA: TGTGCCTGGAGGGAGATTACTAGCACAGATACGCAGTATTTT

clone size: NA
V gene: TRBV7-9
D gene: TRBD1
J gene: TRBJ1-4
CDR3 protein: CASSRQGATNEKLFF
CDR3 DNA: TGTGCCAGCAGCCGACAGGGGGCAACTAATGAAAAACTGTTTTTT

clone size: NA
V gene: TRBV18
D gene: TRBD1
J gene: TRBJ1-3
CDR3 protein: CASSLRDSEGNTIYF
CDR3 DNA: TGTGCCAGCTCACTTAGGGACAGCGAGGGAAACACCATATATTTT

clone size: few
V gene: TRBV5-6
D gene: TRBD2
J gene: TRBJ2-1
CDR3 protein: CASSLVRSGGHNEQFF
CDR3 DNA: TGTGCCAGCAGCCTCGTAAGGAGCGGGGGACACAATGAGCAGTTCTTC

clone size: NA
V gene: TRBV5-1
D gene: TRBD1
J gene: TRBJ2-5
CDR3 protein: CASSSSTGGETQYF
CDR3 DNA: TGCGCCAGCAGCTCGAGTACAGGGGGTGAGACCCAGTACTTC

clone size: NA
V gene: TRBV6-1
D gene: NA
J gene: TRBJ1-2
CDR3 protein: CASSERPELNYGYTF
CDR3 DNA: TGTGCCAGCAGTGAAAGGCCGGAGCTTAACTATGGCTACACCTTC

clone size: NA
V gene: TRBV10-2
D gene: TRBD2
J gene: TRBJ2-5
CDR3 protein: CAATSGLNQETQYF
CDR3 DNA: TGCGCCGCTACTAGCGGGCTTAATCAAGAGACCCAGTACTTC

clone size: NA
V gene: TRBV27
D gene: NA
J gene: TRBJ1-5
CDR3 protein: CASSFLGNQPQHF
CDR3 DNA: TGTGCCAGCAGTTTTTTAGGCAATCAGCCCCAGCATTTT

clone size: NA
V gene: TRBV30
D gene: NA
J gene: TRBJ1-3
CDR3 protein: CAWSRGSGNTIYF
CDR3 DNA: TGTGCCTGGAGTCGGGGATCTGGAAACACCATATATTTT

clone size: few
V gene: TRBV28
D gene: NA
J gene: TRBJ1-2
CDR3 protein: CASRSNSNYGYTF
CDR3 DNA: TGTGCCAGCAGGTCAAACAGTAACTATGGCTACACCTTC

clone size: NA
V gene: TRBV14
D gene: TRBD1
J gene: TRBJ1-1
CDR3 protein: CASSQDYGTGAPFF
CDR3 DNA: TGTGCCAGCAGCCAAGATTACGGGACAGGGGCTCCTTTCTTT

clone size: few
V gene: TRBV5-1
D gene: TRBD1
J gene: TRBJ1-4
CDR3 protein: CASSAGDRVGEKLFF
CDR3 DNA: TGCGCCAGCAGCGCCGGGGACAGGGTTGGTGAAAAACTGTTTTTT

clone size: NA
V gene: TRBV6-1
D gene: NA
J gene: TRBJ2-3
CDR3 protein: CASLGQFPDTQYF
CDR3 DNA: TGTGCCAGCCTCGGACAGTTCCCCGATACGCAGTATTTT

clone size: NA
V gene: TRBV30
D gene: TRBD1
J gene: TRBJ1-2
CDR3 protein: CAWSVPGQGNYGYTF
CDR3 DNA: TGTGCCTGGAGTGTCCCGGGACAGGGCAACTATGGCTACACCTTC

clone size: few
V gene: TRBV5-1
D gene: TRBD1
J gene: TRBJ1-1
CDR3 protein: CASSSGTAIMNTEAFF
CDR3 DNA: TGCGCCAGCAGCTCCGGGACAGCCATCATGAACACTGAAGCTTTCTTT

clone size: NA
V gene: TRBV9
D gene: TRBD2
J gene: TRBJ2-3
CDR3 protein: CASSVTSGTDTQYF
CDR3 DNA: TGTGCCAGCAGCGTAACTAGCGGCACAGATACGCAGTATTTT

clone size: NA
V gene: TRBV7-9
D gene: NA
J gene: TRBJ1-5
CDR3 protein: CASSLQENQPQHF
CDR3 DNA: TGTGCCAGCAGCTTACAGGAAAATCAGCCCCAGCATTTT

clone size: NA
V gene: TRBV7-3
D gene: TRBD1
J gene: TRBJ2-1
CDR3 protein: CASSTTGNEQFF
CDR3 DNA: TGTGCCAGCAGCACGACAGGGAATGAGCAGTTCTTC

clone size: NA
V gene: TRBV9
D gene: TRBD1
J gene: TRBJ1-4
CDR3 protein: CASSPSTGKDEKLFF
CDR3 DNA: TGTGCCAGCAGCCCCTCGACAGGGAAAGATGAAAAACTGTTTTTT

clone size: NA
V gene: TRBV19
D gene: NA
J gene: TRBJ2-2
CDR3 protein: CASSSRIPNTGELFF
CDR3 DNA: TGTGCCAGTAGTAGCAGAATACCGAACACCGGGGAGCTGTTTTTT

clone size: NA
V gene: TRBV18
D gene: NA
J gene: TRBJ2-5
CDR3 protein: CASSPAGQETQYF
CDR3 DNA: TGTGCCAGCTCACCAGCCGGCCAAGAGACCCAGTACTTC

clone size: NA
V gene: TRBV11-2
D gene: TRBD2
J gene: TRBJ2-6
CDR3 protein: CASSLGSGSFGSGANVLTF
CDR3 DNA: TGTGCCAGCAGCTTAGGTAGCGGGAGTTTTGGCTCTGGGGCCAACGTCCTGACTTTC

clone size: NA
V gene: TRBV28
D gene: NA
J gene: TRBJ1-6
CDR3 protein: CASTPRGVGTYNSPLHF
CDR3 DNA: TGTGCCAGCACCCCGCGTGGGGTCGGGACCTATAATTCACCCCTCCACTTT

clone size: NA
V gene: TRBV7-2
D gene: TRBD1
J gene: TRBJ1-2
CDR3 protein: CASSFGDREGDGYTF
CDR3 DNA: TGTGCCAGCAGTTTTGGGGACAGGGAAGGGGATGGCTACACCTTC

clone size: NA
V gene: TRBV6-5
D gene: TRBD1
J gene: TRBJ2-7
CDR3 protein: CASSLTGGDSYEQYF
CDR3 DNA: TGTGCCAGCAGCTTGACAGGGGGCGATTCCTACGAGCAGTACTTC

clone size: NA
V gene: TRBV5-1
D gene: NA
J gene: TRBJ1-1
CDR3 protein: CASAFRSGQQNTEAFF
CDR3 DNA: TGCGCCAGCGCCTTTCGTTCTGGACAGCAGAACACTGAAGCTTTCTTT

clone size: NA
V gene: TRBV9
D gene: NA
J gene: TRBJ2-1
CDR3 protein: CASSVLSLAGSYNEQFF
CDR3 DNA: TGTGCCAGCAGCGTATTGTCATTGGCAGGATCCTACAATGAGCAGTTCTTC

clone size: NA
V gene: TRBV5-6
D gene: TRBD1
J gene: TRBJ1-2
CDR3 protein: CASSFLTGEGYTF
CDR3 DNA: TGTGCCAGCAGCTTCCTGACAGGGGAAGGCTACACCTTC

clone size: NA
V gene: TRBV19
D gene: NA
J gene: TRBJ2-3
CDR3 protein: CASSMGPRKDTQYF
CDR3 DNA: TGTGCCAGTAGTATGGGGCCCCGGAAAGATACGCAGTATTTT